This T cell receptor (beta chain) was identified in a study of shared clonotypes between healthy human individuals. The CDR3 extends over 13 amino acids. V was shortened by 2 bases and J by 6 bases, with 8 bases between the two germline ends. Germline assignment: CDR1 GTSNPN and CDR2 SVGIG (reference sequence). Authors' methods: Without quality scores, immunoSEQ junctional reads could not be filtered like full-length reads. Clones were sequenced by immunoSEQ multiplex PCR, and TCRdb holds only the in-frame ones, with some missing. Clone size and V and J calls were adopted from that table, with D and trimming inferred from the DNA. The sample includes some 2,000,000 clones, approximately 96% of them seen just once.

The rearrangement uses TRBV30 and TRBJ1-6; the D is unclear. This clonotype originated in a young man in good health. The sequencing sample was made of naive CD4+ T cells sorted from blood. Subset defined: CD45RA+ positively selected. CDR3 region: CAWSPESNSPLHF. As DNA, the CDR3 is TGTGCCTGGAGTCCTGAGTCTAATTCACCCCTCCACTTT.